This T cell receptor beta chain was documented in a study of PD-1 and CTLA-4 blockade in melanoma (dated by TCRdb to the early 2020s). In the study overall: In patients with melanoma, the study measured the effects of PD-1 blockade versus CTLA-4 blockade on the melanoma-reactive CD8 T cell response.

In the case of this clone: Its antigen is currently not known. Base qualities were left out, and no much larger clone turns up one base away.

Library generation was performed with the immunoSEQ multiplex PCR assay. Here the immuneACCESS table is served through TCRdb, limited to in-frame sequences with V and J called. Missing clones are a known gap in these copies; in checked studies unresolved V genes cover under half, and the rest lacks a known reason. This sample lists tens of thousands of clones; roughly 90% were detected once. Jointly, the top ten make up less than 7% of the sample. From V the trimming removes 2 bases and from J it removes 5 bases, while the gene matches leave 8 bases of the junction unaccounted for. CDR3 length: 15 amino acids, cysteine to phenylalanine. The DNA shown is the 45-base CDR3, in frame from base 1. The germline V gene yields SGDLS for CDR1 and YYNGEE for CDR2.

The sequenced sample was CD8+ T cells from peripheral blood, obtained from a patient given anti-PD-1 treatment. Rearrangement joined TRBV9 to TRBJ2-5; a stretch of 8 junction bases matches TRBD2. The clonotype originates from a human donor with melanoma. The CDR3 sequence is CASSVSGGARETQYF. The DNA sequence follows: TGTGCCAGCAGCGTCTCCGGGGGGGCGCGTGAGACCCAGTACTTC. The full variable domain, with segments outside the CDR3 supplied by the reference TRBV9 and TRBJ2-5 proteins, appears as DSGVTQTPKHLITATGQRVTLRCSPRSGDLSVYWYQQSLDQGLQFLIQYYNGEERAKGNILERFSAQQFPDLHSELNLSSLELGDSALYFCASSVSGGARETQYFGPGTRLLVL.